These 25 T cell receptor beta chains originate from one sample sequenced in a study of T-cell reconstitution after alpha-beta-depleted transplantation in children. Library preparation (for TCRbeta) was performed with unique molecular identifiers. TCRdb independently ran MiXCR on the PCR reads; one entry per CDR3 protein. The sample has some 460,000 distinct CDR3 sequences; 15% to 20% are singletons. The sequences come from PBMCs, mostly from graft donor cells, collected 360 days after TCRalphabeta/CD19-depleted stem cell transplant. The receptors were sampled from a boy under three years old who had a stem cell transplant for Wiskott-Aldrich syndrome, so the T cells may come from the graft donor.

This clonotype was observed a few times. The chain employs TRBV5-1 and TRBJ2-3; weak D call: TRBD1 (5 bases). This CDR3 has 15 amino acids. Germline values: CDR1 SGHRS, CDR2 YFSETQ. Trimming removed 6 bases from V and 8 bases from J, with 22 bases in between. The CDR3 nucleotides read TGCGCCAGCATGACGACGACAGCCCGTATTAGTACGCAGTATTTT. It encodes CASMTTTARISTQYF.

This sequence joins TRBV7-9 and TRBJ2-7; TRBD2 agrees at 9 bases. This CDR3 is built from 14 residues. CDR1 and CDR2 (germline): SEHNR, FQNEAQ (reference sequence). J lost 4 bases, V lost 5 bases, and 6 bases had no gene match. The CDR3: CASSDPGLAYEQYF. Here the CDR3 DNA reads TGTGCCAGCAGCGATCCCGGACTAGCGTACGAGCAGTACTTC.

This clonotype was observed a handful of times. The V and J genes are TRBV10-3 and TRBJ2-3, with TRBD2 matching 8 bases. The CDR3 totals 15 residues. Germline V gives CDR1 ENHRY, CDR2 SYGVKD. With 9 bases clipped from V and 1 base from J, the junction kept 9 bases outside the gene matches. The CDR3 DNA sequence: TGTGCCATTTCCTCCTTTAGCGGGGGCACAGATACGCAGTATTTT. Translated, it gives CAISSFSGGTDTQYF.

This clonotype was counted ten times or more. The chain is built from TRBV5-1 and TRBJ2-7, with D possibly TRBD2 on 5 matching bases. This CDR3 spans 16 amino acids. V was shortened by 0 bases and J by 1 base, with 14 bases between the two germline ends. Germline assignment: CDR1 SGHRS and CDR2 YFSETQ. This CDR3 is CASSLAGLIPSYEQYF. Here the CDR3 DNA reads TGCGCCAGCAGCTTGGCCGGACTCATTCCTTCCTACGAGCAGTACTTC.

The chain is built from TRBV7-2 and TRBJ2-1; 11 nucleotides line up with TRBD1. Germline CDR1 reads SGHTA; CDR2 reads FQGNSA. The V segment lost 5 bases and the J segment 6 bases; nucleotides outside the gene matches: 9. CDR3 length: 16 amino acids. The CDR3 spells CASSKRADRGLNEQFF. DNA of the CDR3: TGTGCCAGCAGCAAGAGGGCGGACAGGGGGCTCAATGAGCAGTTCTTC.

J is TRBJ2-2 and V is TRBV7-2; TRBD2 matches at 7 bases. The V gene's germline CDR1 is SGHTA and CDR2 FQGNSA. CDR3 length: 14 amino acids. The V segment lost 1 base and the J segment 6 bases; nucleotides outside the gene matches: 2. The CDR3 reads CASSLGGRAGELFF. CDR3 in DNA: TGTGCCAGCAGCTTAGGGGGGAGGGCCGGGGAGCTGTTTTTT. Complete variable domain (other parts from reference TRBV7-2 and TRBJ2-2): GAGVSQSPSNKVTEKGKDVELRCDPISGHTALYWYRQSLGQGLEFLIYFQGNSAPDKSGLPSDRFSAERTGGSVSTLTIQRTQQEDSAVYLCASSLGGRAGELFFGEGSRLTVL.

This clonotype has only a few counts. The chain is built from TRBV18 and TRBJ2-5, with D possibly called TRBD1 or TRBD2 (5 bases each). Looked up from germline, CDR1 is KGHSH and CDR2 is LQKENI. The CDR3 sequence is 14 residues long. V lost 4 bases and J lost 7, with 16 bases in between. The CDR3 sequence: CASSLSGTEGTQYF. The CDR3, as DNA: TGTGCCAGCTCACTTTCGGGGACGGAAGGGACCCAGTACTTC. Based on the CDR3 plus reference TRBV18 and TRBJ2-5, the full variable domain is NAGVMQNPRHLVRRRGQEARLRCSPMKGHSHVYWYRQLPEEGLKFMVYLQKENIIDESGMPKERFSAEFPKEGPSILRIQQVVRGDSAAYFCASSLSGTEGTQYFGPGTRLLVL.

This clonotype was observed a handful of times. J is TRBJ2-3 and V is TRBV20-1, with TRBD2 identical over 8 bases. With 4 bases clipped from V and 9 bases from J, the junction kept 3 bases outside the gene matches. The CDR3 spans 11 residues. Germline CDR1 DFQATT, CDR2 SNEGSKA (reference sequence). CDR3 loop: CSAKRLATQYF. The CDR3 region has the DNA TGCAGTGCTAAGAGACTAGCGACGCAGTATTTT.

There are a few counts of this clonotype. This chain uses TRBV10-1 with TRBJ2-5; D is ambiguous. V was clipped by 0 bases and J by 2 bases, with 4 bases between them. Germline-derived CDR1 and CDR2 are WNHNN and SYGVQD (reference sequence). The CDR3 length is 13 residues. CDR3 nucleotides: TGCGCCAGCAGTGAGTCCCCGCAAGAGACCCAGTACTTC. Its protein is CASSESPQETQYF.

V and J are TRBV12-3 or TRBV12-4 and TRBJ2-1; D gene uncertain. V dropped 0 bases and J dropped 4 bases, with 16 bases sitting between them. The CDR3 runs to 17 residues. This CDR3 reads CASSLASPNLIYNEQFF. CDR3 DNA: TGTGCCAGCAGTTTAGCTTCCCCGAACCTTATTTACAATGAGCAGTTCTTC.

The J gene is TRBJ2-2, the V gene TRBV20-1, with TRBD2 as a possible D gene (5 bases). Trimming took 6 bases from V and 3 from J, leaving 8 bases between them. The CDR3 has 12 amino acids. Looked up from germline, CDR1 is DFQATT and CDR2 is SNEGSKA (reference sequence). CDR3 amino acids: CSARRYTGELFF. For the CDR3, the DNA is TGCAGTGCCCGGAGGTACACCGGGGAGCTGTTTTTT.

This clonotype has just one count. The rearrangement joins TRBV20-1 to TRBJ2-1; D may correspond to TRBD1 or TRBD2 (5 bases each). CDR1 and CDR2 from the germline V gene are DFQATT and SNEGSKA (reference sequence). V was cut by 0 bases and J by 2 bases, with 11 bases left in between. The CDR3 consists of 15 residues. The CDR3 sequence: CSARDLRGPYNEQFF. Written as DNA, the CDR3 is TGCAGTGCTAGAGATTTGAGGGGTCCCTACAATGAGCAGTTCTTC.

This clonotype was recorded many times. The gene calls are TRBV29-1 and TRBJ2-1; tentative D call: TRBD1 (6 bases). The germline CDR1 and CDR2 sequences are SQVTM and ANQGSEA. The V end lost 4 bases, the J end lost 4 bases, and 14 bases lay between the germline ends. The CDR3 length is 14 residues. CDR3 DNA sequence: TGCAGCGTTGGTTCAGGGGTAGGGTACAATGAGCAGTTCTTC. This codes for CSVGSGVGYNEQFF.

This clonotype has just a few counts. The chain carries TRBV7-8 and TRBJ2-7; D call uncertain. Trimming cost V 5 bases and J 0 bases, with 14 bases left between them. The germline gives CDR1 SGHVS, CDR2 FQNEAQ. CDR3 size: 15 residues. CDR3 coding DNA: TGTGCCAGCAGCCTCTCGGATTACGGCTCCTACGAGCAGTACTTC. Protein sequence: CASSLSDYGSYEQYF.

This clonotype was seen a few times. V and J are TRBV6-5 and TRBJ2-7, with 9 bases that match TRBD2. The CDR3 consists of 15 residues. Germline CDR1 reads MNHEY; CDR2 reads SVGAGI. V lost 2 bases and J lost 3; bases outside the gene matches: 5. The CDR3 protein is CASSYVSSGIYEQYF. The CDR3 DNA reads as TGTGCCAGCAGTTACGTCTCTAGCGGGATCTACGAGCAGTACTTC.

The sample holds a few counts of this clonotype. The CDR3 coding sequence is TGTGCCAGCAGTTTCTTGATGGGGACCTTGCCAGCCAAAAACATTCAGTACTTC. Its protein is CASSFLMGTLPAKNIQYF. This rearrangement joins TRBV12-3 or TRBV12-4 to TRBJ2-4; either TRBD1 or TRBD2 may fit D (5 bases each). The CDR3 is 18 amino acids. V lost 3 bases and J lost 0, with 18 bases in between.

This clonotype appeared once. The V gene is TRBV10-3, the J gene TRBJ2-7; possibly TRBD1 for D (5 bases). The CDR3 is made up of 12 amino acids. From germline, CDR1 is ENHRY and CDR2 SYGVKD. V gave up 0 bases and J gave up 6 bases, with 6 bases separating them. CDR3 bases: TGTGCCATCAGTGAGTCAGGGGCCGAGCAGTACTTC. Amino acids: CAISESGAEQYF.

There are a few counts of this clonotype. The chain joins TRBV6-5 to TRBJ2-3; weak D call: TRBD1 (6 bases). V was pared by 2 bases and J by 7 bases, with 16 bases between. Germline V gene sequence: CDR1 MNHEY, CDR2 SVGAGI. The CDR3 covers 15 residues. The CDR3 DNA reads as TGTGCCAGCAGTTACGGGGACATAATAAGAAATACGCAGTATTTT. Protein sequence: CASSYGDIIRNTQYF.

The chain carries TRBV9 and TRBJ2-1; TRBD1 is a possible D gene (6 bases). Germline-derived CDR1 and CDR2 are SGDLS and YYNGEE. V was shortened by 4 bases and J by 0 bases, with 14 bases between the two germline ends. This CDR3 region has 16 residues. The CDR3 DNA is TGTGCCAGCAGCCTCAGGGGTCACGTCTCCTACAATGAGCAGTTCTTC. Protein product: CASSLRGHVSYNEQFF.

This chain links TRBV7-6 with TRBJ2-3, with 8 bases lining up with TRBD2. The CDR3 spans 14 residues. Trimming removed 5 bases from V and 4 bases from J; junction bases left unmatched: 5. The germline V gene has CDR1 SGHVS and CDR2 FNYEAQ. The CDR3 region has the DNA TGTGCCAGCAGCCGGGAGGGCCTCGCAGATACGCAGTATTTT. It specifies CASSREGLADTQYF. Full variable domain (rest looked up from reference TRBV7-6 and TRBJ2-3): GAGVSQSPRYKVTKRGQDVALRCDPISGHVSLYWYRQALGQGPEFLTYFNYEAQQDKSGLPNDRFSAERPEGSISTLTIQRTEQRDSAMYRCASSREGLADTQYFGPGTRLTVL.

The V and J genes are TRBV28 and TRBJ2-1, with 7 nucleotides matching TRBD2. Germline V gene lookup returns CDR1 MDHEN and CDR2 SYDVKM. Trimming at V came to 7 bases and at J to 1 base, leaving 7 bases not matched to a gene. The CDR3 covers 15 residues. Here the CDR3 reads CASTERGVSYNEQFF. CDR3 coding DNA: TGTGCCAGCACGGAGCGGGGCGTGTCCTACAATGAGCAGTTCTTC.

This clonotype was found a few times. The chain uses TRBV5-1 and TRBJ2-1; 7 bases are a match to TRBD2. Germline CDR1 is SGHRS and CDR2 is YFSETQ. V lost 4 bases, J lost 13 bases, and 14 bases stayed unmatched. The CDR3 has 14 residues. The CDR3 spells CASSQIEGLSPQFF. The CDR3 DNA follows: TGCGCCAGCAGCCAGATAGAGGGACTATCGCCTCAGTTCTTC.

This clonotype was detected only a few times. The chain combines TRBV29-1 with TRBJ2-5; maybe TRBD2 (6 bases). The CDR3 is 10 residues long. CDR1 is SQVTM and CDR2 is ANQGSEA in the germline V gene. CDR3 sequence: CRSGGETQYF. The CDR3 DNA sequence: TGCAGATCAGGAGGGGAGACCCAGTACTTC.

V gene TRBV30 combines with J gene TRBJ2-7; D not certain. The V and J ends lost 6 bases and 1 base respectively, with 16 bases between them. Germline CDR1 and CDR2: GTSNPN and SVGIG (reference sequence). The length of the CDR3 is 14 residues. CDR3 nucleotide sequence: TGTGCCTGTAGTAGGTGGGGATATTCCTACGAGCAGTACTTC. Translation gives CACSRWGYSYEQYF.

The table lists this clonotype with a few counts. In DNA, the CDR3 is TGTGCCAGCAGCCTAGTCCATGGCTGGAATTCACCCCTCCACTTT. It yields the protein CASSLVHGWNSPLHF. The rearrangement joins TRBV6-5 to TRBJ1-6, with D hard to call. V was cut by 6 bases and J by 7 bases, with 16 bases left in between. The CDR3 length is 15 residues. Germline CDR1 reads MNHEY; CDR2 reads SVGAGI.